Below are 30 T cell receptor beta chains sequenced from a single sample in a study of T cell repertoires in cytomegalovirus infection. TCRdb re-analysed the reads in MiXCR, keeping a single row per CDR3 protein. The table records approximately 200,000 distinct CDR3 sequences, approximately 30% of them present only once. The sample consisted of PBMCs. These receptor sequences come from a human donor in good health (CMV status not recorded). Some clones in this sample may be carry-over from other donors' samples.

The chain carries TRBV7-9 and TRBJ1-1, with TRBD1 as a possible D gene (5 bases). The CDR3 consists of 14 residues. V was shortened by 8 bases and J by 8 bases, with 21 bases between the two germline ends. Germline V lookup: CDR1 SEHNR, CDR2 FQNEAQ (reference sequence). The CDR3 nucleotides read TGTGCCAGCGTCGAGGGCGAGGGACGGCTAGAAGCTTTCTTT. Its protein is CASVEGEGRLEAFF.

In DNA, the CDR3 is TGTGCCAGCAGCGCCGGTTGGGGGAATCAGCCCCAGCATTTT. This encodes CASSAGWGNQPQHF. The chain is built from TRBV7-9 and TRBJ1-5; tentatively, D is TRBD1 (5 bases). The CDR3 runs to 14 residues. Trimming removed 5 bases from V and 4 bases from J, with 12 bases in between. Germline V gene sequence: CDR1 SEHNR, CDR2 FQNEAQ (reference sequence).

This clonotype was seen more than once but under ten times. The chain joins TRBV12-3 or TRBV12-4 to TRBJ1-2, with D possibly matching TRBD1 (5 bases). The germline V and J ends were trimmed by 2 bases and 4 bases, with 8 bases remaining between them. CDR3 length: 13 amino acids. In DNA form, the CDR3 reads TGTGCCAGCAGTTTACTGGGGGGCTATGGCTACACCTTC. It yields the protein CASSLLGGYGYTF.

CDR3 sequence: CASSSPGKAEAFF. The CDR3 DNA is TGTGCCAGCAGTTCTCCAGGGAAGGCTGAAGCTTTCTTT. The chain recombines TRBV25-1 with TRBJ1-1; the D gene is possibly TRBD1 (5 bases). Germline loops: CDR1 MGHDK, CDR2 SYGVNS. This CDR3 is built from 13 residues. V was trimmed by 5 bases and J by 6 bases, leaving 13 bases between them.

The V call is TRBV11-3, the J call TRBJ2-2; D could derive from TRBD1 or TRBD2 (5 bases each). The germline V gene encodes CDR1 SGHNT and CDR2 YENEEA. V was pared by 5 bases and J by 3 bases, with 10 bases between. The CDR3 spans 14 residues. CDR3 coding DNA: TGTGCCAGCAGCGCCGGGGCCGACACCGGGGAGCTGTTTTTT. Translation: CASSAGADTGELFF.

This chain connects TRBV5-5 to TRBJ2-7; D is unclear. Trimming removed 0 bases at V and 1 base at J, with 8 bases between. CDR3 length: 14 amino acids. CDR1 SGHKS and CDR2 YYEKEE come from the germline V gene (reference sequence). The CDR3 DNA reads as TGTGCCAGCAGCTTGGAGACAAGGTCCTACGAGCAGTACTTC. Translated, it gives CASSLETRSYEQYF. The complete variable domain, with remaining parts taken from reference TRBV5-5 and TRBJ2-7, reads DAGVTQSPTHLIKTRGQQVTLRCSPISGHKSVSWYQQVLGQGPQFIFQYYEKEERGRGNFPDRFSARQFPNYSSELNVNALLLGDSALYLCASSLETRSYEQYFGPGTRLTVT.

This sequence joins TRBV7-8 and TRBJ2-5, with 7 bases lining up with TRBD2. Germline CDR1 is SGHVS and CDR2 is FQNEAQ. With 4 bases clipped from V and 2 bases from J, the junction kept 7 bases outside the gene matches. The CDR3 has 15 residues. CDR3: CASSSAGTTQETQYF. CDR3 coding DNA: TGTGCCAGCAGCTCGGCCGGGACTACTCAAGAGACCCAGTACTTC.

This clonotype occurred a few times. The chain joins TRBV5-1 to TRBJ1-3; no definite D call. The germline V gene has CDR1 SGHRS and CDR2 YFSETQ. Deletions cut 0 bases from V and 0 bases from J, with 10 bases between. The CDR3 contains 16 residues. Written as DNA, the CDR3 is TGCGCCAGCAGCTTGGAGGTCGGACCCTCTGGAAACACCATATATTTT. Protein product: CASSLEVGPSGNTIYF.

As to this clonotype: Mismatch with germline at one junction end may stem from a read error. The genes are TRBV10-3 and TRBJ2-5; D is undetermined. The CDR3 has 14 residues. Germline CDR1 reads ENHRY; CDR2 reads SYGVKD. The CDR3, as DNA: TGTGCCCTCAGTGAAATTTTGTACCAAGAGACCCAGTACTTC. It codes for CALSEILYQETQYF.

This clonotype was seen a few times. The CDR3 sequence: CASSLAPSEQYF. As DNA, the CDR3 is TGTGCCAGCAGCTTAGCGCCCTCCGAGCAGTACTTC. V gene TRBV7-2 combines with J gene TRBJ2-7; D unresolved. Trimming pared 0 bases from V and 6 bases from J, leaving 6 bases between. Germline CDR1 reads SGHTA; CDR2 reads FQGNSA. The CDR3 sequence is 12 residues long.

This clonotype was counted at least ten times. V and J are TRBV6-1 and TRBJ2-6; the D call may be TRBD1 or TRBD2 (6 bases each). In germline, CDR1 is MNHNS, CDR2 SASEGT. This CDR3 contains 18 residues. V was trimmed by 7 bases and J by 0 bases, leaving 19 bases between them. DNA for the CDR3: TGTGCCAGCACTAGCGAGCCAGGGGCTCACTCTGGGGCCAACGTCCTGACTTTC. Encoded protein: CASTSEPGAHSGANVLTF.

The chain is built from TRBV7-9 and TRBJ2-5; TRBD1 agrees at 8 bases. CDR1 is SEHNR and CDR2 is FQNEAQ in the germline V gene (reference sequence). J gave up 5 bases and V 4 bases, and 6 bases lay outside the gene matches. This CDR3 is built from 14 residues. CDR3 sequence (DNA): TGTGCCAGCAGCTCCTCAGGGGGCTCTGAGACCCAGTACTTC. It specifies CASSSSGGSETQYF.

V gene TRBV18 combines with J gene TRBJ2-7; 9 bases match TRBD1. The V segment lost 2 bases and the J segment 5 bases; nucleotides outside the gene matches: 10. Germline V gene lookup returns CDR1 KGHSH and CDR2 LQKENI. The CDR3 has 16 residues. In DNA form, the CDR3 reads TGTGCCAGCTCACCAGTTTTCCAGGGACAGGGTGACGAGCAGTACTTC. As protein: CASSPVFQGQGDEQYF.

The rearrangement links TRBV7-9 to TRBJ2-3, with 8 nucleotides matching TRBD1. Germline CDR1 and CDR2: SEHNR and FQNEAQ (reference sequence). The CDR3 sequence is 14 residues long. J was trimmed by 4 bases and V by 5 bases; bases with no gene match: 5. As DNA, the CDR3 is TGTGCCAGCAGCCAGGGGGCCGAGGCAGATACGCAGTATTTT. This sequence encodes CASSQGAEADTQYF.

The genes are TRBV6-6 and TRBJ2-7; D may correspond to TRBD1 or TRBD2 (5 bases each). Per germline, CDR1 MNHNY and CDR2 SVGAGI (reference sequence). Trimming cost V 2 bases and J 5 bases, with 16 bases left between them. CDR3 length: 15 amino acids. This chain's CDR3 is CASSYPRDLGNEQYF. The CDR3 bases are TGTGCCAGCAGTTACCCCCGGGACCTGGGGAACGAGCAGTACTTC.

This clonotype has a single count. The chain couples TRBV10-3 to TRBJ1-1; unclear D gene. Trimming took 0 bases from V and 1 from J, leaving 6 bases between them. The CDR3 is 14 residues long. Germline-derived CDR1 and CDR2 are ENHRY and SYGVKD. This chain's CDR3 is CAISESLENTEAFF. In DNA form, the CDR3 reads TGTGCCATCAGTGAGTCGTTGGAGAACACTGAAGCTTTCTTT.

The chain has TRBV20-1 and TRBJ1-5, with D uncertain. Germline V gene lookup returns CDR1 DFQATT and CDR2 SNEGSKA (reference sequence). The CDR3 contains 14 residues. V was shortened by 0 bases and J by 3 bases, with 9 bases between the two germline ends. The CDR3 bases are TGCAGTGCTAGAGAGGGTCCTTACAATCAGCCCCAGCATTTT. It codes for CSAREGPYNQPQHF.

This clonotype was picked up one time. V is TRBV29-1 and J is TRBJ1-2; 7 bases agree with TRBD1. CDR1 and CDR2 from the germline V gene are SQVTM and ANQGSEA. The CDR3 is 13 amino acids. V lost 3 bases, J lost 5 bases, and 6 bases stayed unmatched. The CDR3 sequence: CSVDSAGGYGYTF. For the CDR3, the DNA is TGCAGCGTTGATTCGGCAGGGGGGTATGGCTACACCTTC.

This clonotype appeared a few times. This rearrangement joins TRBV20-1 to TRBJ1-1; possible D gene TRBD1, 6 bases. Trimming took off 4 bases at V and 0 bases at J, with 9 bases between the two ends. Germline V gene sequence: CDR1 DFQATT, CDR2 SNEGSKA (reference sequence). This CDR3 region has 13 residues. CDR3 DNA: TGCAGTGCTACAGGACAGCTGAACACTGAAGCTTTCTTT. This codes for CSATGQLNTEAFF.

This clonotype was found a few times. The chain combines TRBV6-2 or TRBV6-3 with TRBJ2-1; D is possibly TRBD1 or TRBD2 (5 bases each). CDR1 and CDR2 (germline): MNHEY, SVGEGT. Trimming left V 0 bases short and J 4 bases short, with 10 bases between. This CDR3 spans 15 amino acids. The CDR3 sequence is CASSYSWDGYNEQFF. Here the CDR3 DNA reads TGTGCCAGCAGTTACTCGTGGGACGGGTACAATGAGCAGTTCTTC.

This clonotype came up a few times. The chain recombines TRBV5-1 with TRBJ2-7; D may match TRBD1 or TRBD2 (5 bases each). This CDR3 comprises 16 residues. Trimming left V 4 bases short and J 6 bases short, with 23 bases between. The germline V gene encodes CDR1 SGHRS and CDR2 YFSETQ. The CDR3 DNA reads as TGCGCCAGCAGCCCGAGTCATGGGGGTGGTTTTGTCGAGCAGTACTTC. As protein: CASSPSHGGGFVEQYF.

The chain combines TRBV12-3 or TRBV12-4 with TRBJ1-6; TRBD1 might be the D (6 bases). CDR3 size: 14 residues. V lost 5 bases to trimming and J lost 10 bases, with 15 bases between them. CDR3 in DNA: TGTGCCAGCAGTACTTGGGGGGGCGGATCACCCCTCCACTTT. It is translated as CASSTWGGGSPLHF.

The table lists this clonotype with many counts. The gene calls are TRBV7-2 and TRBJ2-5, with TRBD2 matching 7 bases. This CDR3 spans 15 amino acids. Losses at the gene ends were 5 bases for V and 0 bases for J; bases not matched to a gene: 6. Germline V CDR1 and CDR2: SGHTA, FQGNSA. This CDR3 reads CASSAPAGYQETQYF. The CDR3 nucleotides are TGTGCCAGCAGCGCCCCAGCGGGGTACCAAGAGACCCAGTACTTC.

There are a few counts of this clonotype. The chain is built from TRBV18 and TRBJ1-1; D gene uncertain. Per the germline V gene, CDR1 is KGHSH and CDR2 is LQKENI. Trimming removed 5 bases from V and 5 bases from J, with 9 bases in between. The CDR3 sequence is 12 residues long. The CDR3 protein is CASSTTGTEAFF. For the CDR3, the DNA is TGTGCCAGCTCAACGACGGGGACTGAAGCTTTCTTT.

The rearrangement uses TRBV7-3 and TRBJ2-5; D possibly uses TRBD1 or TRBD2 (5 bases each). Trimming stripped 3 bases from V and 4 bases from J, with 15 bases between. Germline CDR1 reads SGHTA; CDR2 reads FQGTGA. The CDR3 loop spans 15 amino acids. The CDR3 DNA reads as TGTGCCAGCAGCTTCAGTGGGGGAGATGGAGAGACCCAGTACTTC. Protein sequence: CASSFSGGDGETQYF.

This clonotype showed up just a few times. The DNA of the CDR3 is TGTGCCAGCAGCTTAGTCTCGGGAGCTGAAGCTTTCTTT. Translating it yields CASSLVSGAEAFF. J is TRBJ1-1 and V is TRBV7-2; unclear D gene. Germline V gene sequence: CDR1 SGHTA, CDR2 FQGNSA. This CDR3 is built from 13 residues. Trimming removed 1 base at V and 6 bases at J, with 9 bases between.

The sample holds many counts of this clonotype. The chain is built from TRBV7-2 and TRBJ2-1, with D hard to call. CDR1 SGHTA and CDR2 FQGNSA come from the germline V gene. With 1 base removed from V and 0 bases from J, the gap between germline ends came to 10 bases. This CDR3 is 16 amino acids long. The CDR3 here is CASSLVSSSSYNEQFF. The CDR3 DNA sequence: TGTGCCAGCAGCTTAGTTAGTAGCAGCTCCTACAATGAGCAGTTCTTC.

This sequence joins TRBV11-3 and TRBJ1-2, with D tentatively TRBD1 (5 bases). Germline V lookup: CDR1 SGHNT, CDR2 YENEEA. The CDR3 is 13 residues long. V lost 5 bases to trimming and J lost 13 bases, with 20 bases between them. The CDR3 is CASSQGDPDCCTF. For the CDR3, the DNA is TGTGCCAGCAGCCAAGGGGACCCGGACTGCTGCACCTTC.

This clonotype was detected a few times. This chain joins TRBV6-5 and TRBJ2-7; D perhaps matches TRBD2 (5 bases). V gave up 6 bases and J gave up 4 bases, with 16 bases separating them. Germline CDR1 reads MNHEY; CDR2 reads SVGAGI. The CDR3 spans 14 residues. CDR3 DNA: TGTGCCAGCAGCCAGGAAACGGACTTTTACGAGCAGTACTTC. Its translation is CASSQETDFYEQYF.

CDR3 bases: TGCAGCGTTGTAGGGTTTGAAGCTTTCTTT. Its protein is CSVVGFEAFF. This chain uses TRBV29-1 with TRBJ1-1; unclear D gene. V lost 4 bases to trimming and J lost 7 bases, with 7 bases between them. The CDR3 is 10 residues long. Germline CDR1 is SQVTM and CDR2 is ANQGSEA.